The clone carrying this TCR beta chain has just one count. What it binds is not known. In the same sample, other DNA sequences code for this CDR3. Data came from immunoSEQ multiplex PCR; TCRdb stores just in-frame clones and leaves some out. The repertoire holds about 870,000 clones, with 80% to 95% as singletons. As defined, naive CD8 cells were CD45RO-negative and positively selected for CCR7, with terminally differentiated effector memory CD45RA+ cells excluded. In germline, CDR1 is MDHEN, CDR2 SYDVKM. This CDR3 is built from 14 residues. The junction had 5 bases not matched to a gene; V was cut back by 3 bases and J by 4 bases. This entry is derived from a study of shared clonotypes between healthy human individuals. Study results and limitations: Richness estimates generally favored naive over memory subsets. Sorted-subset samples were not fully sequenced, rarefaction indicated. Between several donors, naive CD4 clonotypes were shared at a level of about 5%.

Sequencing input: naive CD8+ T cells sorted from blood. The TCR originated in a young man in good health. The chain recombines TRBV28 with TRBJ2-7, with TRBD2 identical over 8 bases. CDR3 in amino acids: CASSFSSGFYEQYF. The CDR3, as DNA: TGTGCCAGCAGTTTTTCTAGCGGGTTTTACGAGCAGTACTTC. The full variable domain, its missing parts supplied by reference TRBV28 and TRBJ2-7, is DVKVTQSSRYLVKRTGEKVFLECVQDMDHENMFWYRQDPGLGLRLIYFSYDVKMKEKGDIPEGYSVSREKKERFSLILESASTNQTSMYLCASSFSSGFYEQYFGPGTRLTVT.